The 26 T cell receptor beta chains below come from one sample, sequenced in a study of cytomegalovirus exposure and HLA in healthy donors. The PCR was carried out with 60 Vbeta primers and 13 Jbeta primers. Some clones are missing from TCRdb's copy, which holds only in-frame ones; the method was immunoSEQ multiplex PCR. This repertoire shows around 150,000 clones, 70% to 90% found once; its top ten account for approximately 1.4%. Sequenced input: PBMCs. The source is a man in his forties or fifties in good health and CMV-seronegative.

This CDR3 reads CASSLNSRSEFF. In DNA, the CDR3 is TGTGCCAGCAGTTTAAACAGTCGATCGGAGTTCTTC. The chain carries TRBV27 and TRBJ2-1, with D unresolved. The CDR3 consists of 12 residues. V gave up 2 bases and J gave up 14 bases, with 13 bases separating them. Germline CDR1 MNHEY, CDR2 SMNVEV (reference sequence).

This clone was seen a handful of times. The genes are TRBV7-9 and TRBJ1-3; TRBD1 matches 8 bases. Losses at the gene ends were 5 bases for V and 4 bases for J; bases not matched to a gene: 7. This CDR3 region has 15 residues. CDR1 and CDR2 (germline): SEHNR, FQNEAQ (reference sequence). DNA of the CDR3: TGTGCCAGCAGCCCGACAGGGGAAGAGGGAAACACCATATATTTT. Translated, it gives CASSPTGEEGNTIYF.

The gene calls are TRBV11-2 and TRBJ2-7; 10 nucleotides match TRBD2. V trimming: 5 bases; J trimming: 3 bases; junction bases outside the gene matches: 16. Germline V gene sequence: CDR1 SGHAT, CDR2 FQNNGV. This CDR3 has 18 amino acids. The DNA for the CDR3 is TGTGCCAGCAGCCCCTTGGGGCTAGCGGGAGTTGGAGGCTACGAGCAGTACTTC. Its translation is CASSPLGLAGVGGYEQYF.

The gene calls are TRBV6-6 and TRBJ2-7; a weak D match, TRBD1 (6 bases). Trimming removed 2 bases at V and 6 bases at J, with 11 bases between. The germline gives CDR1 MNHNY, CDR2 SVGAGI (reference sequence). The CDR3 loop spans 13 amino acids. CDR3: CASSYLSGVEQYF. The CDR3 bases are TGTGCCAGCAGTTACCTGTCAGGGGTCGAGCAGTACTTC.

The genes are TRBV19 and TRBJ2-5, with a tentative D call TRBD1 (5 bases). Trimming removed 1 base from V and 1 base from J, with 10 bases in between. The CDR3 has 15 residues. Germline loops: CDR1 LNHDA, CDR2 SQIVND (reference sequence). The CDR3 bases are TGTGCCAGTAGTATAGGGACAATTACCCAAGAGACCCAGTACTTC. This codes for CASSIGTITQETQYF.

This clone appeared once. The rearrangement joins TRBV6-6 to TRBJ2-7; 10 bases align to TRBD2. CDR3 size: 13 residues. Germline assignment: CDR1 MNHNY and CDR2 SVGAGI (reference sequence). The V and J ends lost 4 bases and 4 bases, in that order; junction bases with no gene match: 1. CDR3 sequence reads: CASSSTSGYEQYF. Written as DNA, the CDR3 is TGTGCCAGCAGTTCGACTAGCGGGTACGAGCAGTACTTC.

The chain combines TRBV2 with TRBJ2-1, with 14 bases identical to TRBD2. CDR3 length: 15 residues. The trim removed 7 bases at V and 9 bases at J, leaving 8 bases unmatched. Germline values: CDR1 SNHLY, CDR2 FYNNEI. CDR3 loop: CASTKTSGRVSEQFF. CDR3 in DNA: TGTGCCAGCACTAAGACTAGCGGGAGGGTGAGTGAGCAGTTCTTC. The full variable domain, in which reference TRBV2 and TRBJ2-1 provide the parts outside the CDR3, is EPEVTQTPSHQVTQMGQEVILRCVPISNHLYFYWYRQILGQKVEFLVSFYNNEISEKSEIFDDQFSVERPDGSNFTLKIRSTKLEDSAMYFCASTKTSGRVSEQFFGPGTRLTVL.

Regarding this clone: The conserved final phenylalanine or tryptophan is absent from the CDR3, which likely points to a read error. This sequence joins TRBV27 and TRBJ1-1, with TRBD1 as a possible D gene (6 bases). V shed 6 bases and J shed 3 bases, with 11 bases lying between them. There are 13 residues in the CDR3. Germline loops: CDR1 MNHEY, CDR2 SMNVEV (reference sequence). CDR3 sequence: CASRSDRYTEAFL. In DNA form, the CDR3 reads TGTGCCAGCAGATCCGACAGGTACACTGAAGCTTTCCTT.

The rearrangement joins TRBV7-2 to TRBJ2-7; TRBD1 matches at 7 bases. The CDR3 runs 15 residues. The junction had 8 bases not matched to a gene; V was cut back by 5 bases and J by 1 base. CDR1 and CDR2 from the germline V gene are SGHTA and FQGNSA. DNA of the CDR3: TGTGCCAGCAGCAACCGGGACAGTCCTTCCTACGAGCAGTACTTC. It yields the protein CASSNRDSPSYEQYF.

The chain links TRBV11-2 to TRBJ2-5; D is ambiguous. Trimming took off 4 bases at V and 5 bases at J, with 8 bases between the two ends. The CDR3 consists of 12 residues. CDR1 SGHAT and CDR2 FQNNGV come from the germline V gene. CDR3 sequence: CASSSSGETQYF. As DNA, the CDR3 is TGTGCCAGCAGCTCCTCTGGCGAGACCCAGTACTTC. Combining the CDR3 with reference TRBV11-2 and TRBJ2-5 gives the whole variable domain EAGVAQSPRYKIIEKRQSVAFWCNPISGHATLYWYQQILGQGPKLLIQFQNNGVVDDSQLPKDRFSAERLKGVDSTLKIQPAKLEDSAVYLCASSSSGETQYFGPGTRLLVL.

This clone was counted a few times. The chain combines TRBV6-5 with TRBJ2-3, with D perhaps matching TRBD2 (6 bases). Germline values: CDR1 MNHEY, CDR2 SVGAGI. Trimming pared 11 bases from V and 0 bases from J, leaving 15 bases between. The CDR3 has 14 amino acids. CDR3 in DNA: TGTGCCTGTCGGCCGGGGACTAGCACAGATACGCAGTATTTT. Translation: CACRPGTSTDTQYF.

The V call is TRBV7-9, the J call TRBJ2-6, with 11 bases aligning to TRBD1. Trimming cost V 6 bases and J 0 bases; bases outside gene matches: 10. The CDR3 spans 19 residues. Germline CDR1 SEHNR, CDR2 FQNEAQ (reference sequence). The CDR3 DNA reads TGTGCCAGCAGTTCGAGGTGGGACAGGGGGAGCTCTGGGGCCAACGTCCTGACTTTC. This sequence encodes CASSSRWDRGSSGANVLTF.

This clone was observed a handful of times. The CDR3: CASSPSRTSGFTGELFF. CDR3 bases: TGTGCCAGCAGCCCCTCAAGGACTAGCGGGTTTACCGGGGAGCTGTTTTTT. The genes are TRBV7-9 and TRBJ2-2; 11 nucleotides line up with TRBD2. V lost 5 bases and J lost 5; bases outside the gene matches: 10. CDR3 length equals 17 residues. In germline, CDR1 is SEHNR, CDR2 FQNEAQ (reference sequence). Using reference TRBV7-9 and TRBJ2-2 for the parts outside the CDR3, the full variable domain is DTGVSQNPRHKITKRGQNVTFRCDPISEHNRLYWYRQTLGQGPEFLTYFQNEAQLEKSRLLSDRFSAERPKGSFSTLEIQRTEQGDSAMYLCASSPSRTSGFTGELFFGEGSRLTVL.

V gene TRBV10-2 combines with J gene TRBJ1-2, with 9 positions matching TRBD1. The length of the CDR3 is 13 residues. The germline V gene has CDR1 WSHSY and CDR2 SAAADI. Unmatched junction bases numbered 2, after V lost 6 bases and J lost 3 bases. The CDR3 sequence: CASSDRGDYGYTF. The CDR3 coding sequence is TGCGCCAGCAGCGACAGGGGGGACTATGGCTACACCTTC.

The J gene is TRBJ1-4, the V gene TRBV19; TRBD1 is a possible D gene (5 bases). The V gene lost 3 bases and the J gene lost 2 bases, with 13 bases spanning the gap. Germline CDR1 and CDR2: LNHDA and SQIVND (reference sequence). The CDR3 consists of 16 residues. CDR3 in amino acids: CASSIDTGATNEKLFF. CDR3 bases: TGTGCCAGTAGTATCGACACAGGAGCGACTAATGAAAAACTGTTTTTT. The full variable domain, in which reference TRBV19 and TRBJ1-4 provide the parts outside the CDR3, is DGGITQSPKYLFRKEGQNVTLSCEQNLNHDAMYWYRQDPGQGLRLIYYSQIVNDFQKGDIAEGYSVSREKKESFPLTVTSAQKNPTAFYLCASSIDTGATNEKLFFGSGTQLSVL.

The genes are TRBV2 and TRBJ2-5, with D unresolved. Germline V gene lookup returns CDR1 SNHLY and CDR2 FYNNEI. Trimming removed 3 bases at V and 5 bases at J, with 16 bases between. The CDR3 is made up of 15 amino acids. The CDR3 loop is CASSEEYSRWETQYF. CDR3 DNA: TGTGCCAGCAGTGAGGAATATAGCCGGTGGGAGACCCAGTACTTC.

V gene TRBV19 combines with J gene TRBJ1-2; 8 bases are shared with TRBD1. The V segment lost 4 bases and the J segment 4 bases; nucleotides outside the gene matches: 2. CDR1 and CDR2 from the germline V gene are LNHDA and SQIVND (reference sequence). The CDR3 runs to 13 residues. As DNA, the CDR3 is TGTGCCAGTAGTAGGGACAGGTCCTATGGCTACACCTTC. Residues: CASSRDRSYGYTF.

This clone was observed a handful of times. CDR3 sequence: CASSLRGGWRYEQYF. The CDR3 DNA sequence: TGTGCCAGCAGCTTGAGGGGGGGATGGAGGTACGAGCAGTACTTC. The chain has TRBV5-6 and TRBJ2-7; TRBD2 might be the D (7 bases). This CDR3 has 15 amino acids. Trimming took 1 base from V and 4 from J, leaving 15 bases between them. Germline CDR1 reads SGHDT; CDR2 reads YYEEEE.

The rearrangement joins TRBV6-5 to TRBJ2-5; 7 bases agree with TRBD2. The DNA end is a closer match to TRBJ2-7, so the J assignment may be wrong. CDR1 MNHEY and CDR2 SVGAGI come from the germline V gene. This CDR3 is 15 amino acids long. CDR3 protein: CASSTRGESSYEQYF. The CDR3 bases are TGTGCCAGCAGTACCCGGGGGGAGTCGTCCTACGAGCAGTACTTC.

The rearrangement uses TRBV5-1 and TRBJ2-1; maybe TRBD2 (6 bases). With 3 bases removed from V and 8 bases from J, the gap between germline ends came to 18 bases. The CDR3 runs to 15 residues. Per the germline V gene, CDR1 is SGHRS and CDR2 is YFSETQ. The CDR3 sequence is CASSSGGLPGDEQFF. The CDR3 DNA sequence: TGCGCCAGCAGCTCGGGCGGACTACCCGGGGATGAGCAGTTCTTC.

J is TRBJ2-7 and V is TRBV15; 8 nucleotides agree with TRBD1. V was clipped by 6 bases and J by 5 bases; unmatched bases: 3. Germline CDR1 is LNHNV and CDR2 is YYDKDF (reference sequence). The CDR3 consists of 12 residues. CDR3 sequence reads: CATSRGQDEQYF. In DNA form, the CDR3 reads TGTGCCACCAGTAGGGGACAGGACGAGCAGTACTTC.

The chain recombines TRBV6-5 with TRBJ2-7; 11 nucleotides agree with TRBD2. The germline V gene has CDR1 MNHEY and CDR2 SVGAGI. The CDR3 spans 14 residues. Trimming removed 6 bases from V and 2 bases from J; junction bases left unmatched: 3. CDR3 bases: TGTGCCAGCAGCCAACTAGCGGGGGCCTACGAGCAGTACTTC. Translating gives CASSQLAGAYEQYF.

The V call is TRBV7-3, the J call TRBJ2-1; D is possibly TRBD2 (5 bases). V lost 4 bases and J 0 bases, leaving 10 bases between the germline ends. This CDR3 has 15 amino acids. Per the germline V gene, CDR1 is SGHTA and CDR2 is FQGTGA. The CDR3 DNA sequence: TGTGCCAGCAGCTCCGGACTGGACTCCTACAATGAGCAGTTCTTC. This gives the protein CASSSGLDSYNEQFF.

This sequence joins TRBV18 and TRBJ1-3; possible D gene TRBD1, 6 bases. The CDR3 has 16 residues. CDR1 is KGHSH, CDR2 LQKENI, per germline. V was cut by 2 bases and J by 1 base, with 12 bases left in between. CDR3 nucleotides: TGTGCCAGCTCACCATCACAGGGAGAGTCTGGAAACACCATATATTTT. Amino acids: CASSPSQGESGNTIYF. The entire variable domain, with the rest obtained from reference TRBV18 and TRBJ1-3, is as follows: NAGVMQNPRHLVRRRGQEARLRCSPMKGHSHVYWYRQLPEEGLKFMVYLQKENIIDESGMPKERFSAEFPKEGPSILRIQQVVRGDSAAYFCASSPSQGESGNTIYFGEGSWLTVV.

This clone was detected a few times. This chain links TRBV7-9 with TRBJ2-7, with no clear D. CDR3 length: 13 residues. V lost 5 bases and J 7 bases, leaving 15 bases between the germline ends. The V gene's germline CDR1 is SEHNR and CDR2 FQNEAQ (reference sequence). The CDR3 DNA is TGTGCCAGCAGCCCCCGGTCGAGATGGGAGCAGTACTTC. Translated: CASSPRSRWEQYF.

The V and J genes are TRBV7-6 and TRBJ2-3, with 12 positions matching TRBD2. The trim removed 5 bases at V and 1 base at J, leaving 7 bases unmatched. Germline V gene data show CDR1 as SGHVS and CDR2 as FNYEAQ. This CDR3 region has 17 residues. The CDR3 loop is CASSPSLAGGRTDTQYF. CDR3 bases: TGTGCCAGCAGCCCATCCCTAGCGGGAGGGCGCACAGATACGCAGTATTTT.